What follows are 21 T cell receptor beta chains derived from one specimen sequenced in a study of radiotherapy plus CTLA-4 blockade in lung cancer. Sequencing was performed with immunoSEQ multiplex PCR; in TCRdb, only in-frame clones are kept and a portion is missing. The sample has more than 25,000 clones, around 80% seen once; the top ten hold about a sixth. The sequencing here drew on peripheral blood, taken from a patient treated with radiotherapy plus ipilimumab. The receptors were gathered from a human donor with non-small cell lung cancer that progressed on radiotherapy plus ipilimumab.

The CDR3 DNA sequence: TGTGCCAGCAGCGGAGATGAGATCGTTAGAAAGACCTATGGCTACACCTTC. Residues: CASSGDEIVRKTYGYTF. J is TRBJ1-2 and V is TRBV16; D remains ambiguous. The CDR3 runs to 17 residues. Trimming left V 5 bases short and J 4 bases short, with 23 bases between. Germline V gene lookup returns CDR1 KGHSY and CDR2 FQNENV.

This sequence joins TRBV5-4 and TRBJ2-3; 8 nucleotides align to TRBD2. This CDR3 spans 14 amino acids. V lost 2 bases, J lost 4 bases, and 3 bases stayed unmatched. Per the germline V gene, CDR1 is SGHNT and CDR2 is YYREEE (reference sequence). The CDR3 DNA sequence: TGTGCCAGCAGCTTCGGGGGGGGGTCAGATACGCAGTATTTT. Amino acids: CASSFGGGSDTQYF.

This rearrangement joins TRBV7-6 to TRBJ1-2, with TRBD1 matching 9 bases. Per the germline V gene, CDR1 is SGHVS and CDR2 is FNYEAQ. Trimming at V came to 0 bases and at J to 7 bases, leaving 9 bases not matched to a gene. This CDR3 is built from 16 residues. For the CDR3, the DNA is TGTGCCAGCAGCTTAGCGGCCGGGACAGGGATAGTTGGCTACACCTTC. Protein product: CASSLAAGTGIVGYTF.

V is TRBV28 and J is TRBJ2-7; 7 bases are a match to TRBD1. This CDR3 has 15 amino acids. From germline, CDR1 is MDHEN and CDR2 SYDVKM. The J segment lost 0 bases and the V segment lost 4 bases, leaving 6 bases of the junction unmatched. The CDR3: CASSSRRDSSYEQYF. CDR3 nucleotide sequence: TGTGCCAGCAGTTCGCGCCGGGACAGCTCCTACGAGCAGTACTTC.

The genes are TRBV5-1 and TRBJ2-3, with TRBD2 matching 12 bases. Germline trimming cut 3 bases from V and 1 base from J; bases unmatched to any gene: 3. Germline CDR1 reads SGHRS; CDR2 reads YFSETQ. The CDR3 loop spans 16 amino acids. The CDR3 sequence is CASSWRLAGGTDTQYF. In nucleotides, the CDR3 is TGCGCCAGCAGCTGGAGACTAGCGGGGGGCACAGATACGCAGTATTTT.

The chain recombines TRBV11-2 with TRBJ2-7; 11 bases are a match to TRBD2. Trimming removed 4 bases from V and 3 bases from J; junction bases left unmatched: 5. Germline CDR1 and CDR2: SGHAT and FQNNGV. The CDR3 has 15 residues. CDR3 in DNA: TGTGCCAGCAGCTGGGGCACTAGCGGGAGCTACGAGCAGTACTTC. Translation gives CASSWGTSGSYEQYF.

The rearrangement links TRBV5-1 to TRBJ2-6; 11 nucleotides align to TRBD1. The CDR3 length is 18 residues. Germline assignment: CDR1 SGHRS and CDR2 YFSETQ. The V and J ends lost 4 bases and 0 bases, in that order; junction bases with no gene match: 6. CDR3 sequence: CASSRRTGGNSGANVLTF. The CDR3 DNA sequence: TGCGCCAGCAGCCGACGGACAGGGGGCAACTCTGGGGCCAACGTCCTGACTTTC.

The V call is TRBV27, the J call TRBJ1-5, with D perhaps TRBD1 (6 bases). This CDR3 comprises 16 residues. The germline V and J ends were trimmed by 6 bases and 1 base, with 16 bases remaining between them. From germline, CDR1 is MNHEY and CDR2 SMNVEV (reference sequence). This chain's CDR3 is CASRRGGAGSNQPQHF. The CDR3 region has the DNA TGTGCCAGCAGGAGGGGGGGAGCCGGGAGCAATCAGCCCCAGCATTTT.

The V call is TRBV6-4, the J call TRBJ2-1; 8 bases are shared with TRBD1. The junction had 3 bases not matched to a gene; V was cut back by 4 bases and J by 7 bases. The CDR3 sequence is 13 residues long. Germline CDR1 and CDR2: MRHNA and SNTAGT. CDR3 sequence (DNA): TGTGCCAGCAGTGTAACAGGGGGGAATGAGCAGTTCTTC. Encoded protein: CASSVTGGNEQFF.

This clone was detected once. This chain links TRBV10-2 with TRBJ1-2; D remains ambiguous. With 4 bases removed from V and 7 bases from J, the gap between germline ends came to 13 bases. The germline gives CDR1 WSHSY, CDR2 SAAADI. This CDR3 comprises 13 residues. CDR3 residues: CASSVDRTGGYTF. The DNA of the CDR3 is TGCGCCAGCAGTGTAGATCGGACTGGTGGCTACACCTTC.

The chain links TRBV19 to TRBJ2-1, with 7 bases aligning to TRBD2. The CDR3 covers 16 residues. Per germline, CDR1 LNHDA and CDR2 SQIVND (reference sequence). V gave up 3 bases and J gave up 8 bases; unmatched junction bases: 13. The CDR3 is CASSIGTWGGNDEQFF. The CDR3 coding sequence is TGTGCCAGTAGTATCGGGACGTGGGGAGGGAACGATGAGCAGTTCTTC. Variable domain in full (rest from reference TRBV19 and TRBJ2-1): DGGITQSPKYLFRKEGQNVTLSCEQNLNHDAMYWYRQDPGQGLRLIYYSQIVNDFQKGDIAEGYSVSREKKESFPLTVTSAQKNPTAFYLCASSIGTWGGNDEQFFGPGTRLTVL.

The chain couples TRBV4-1 to TRBJ1-1; a possible D gene is TRBD1 (6 bases). Germline lookup yields CDR1 MGHRA and CDR2 YSYEKL. V was shortened by 0 bases and J by 3 bases, with 20 bases between the two germline ends. The length of the CDR3 is 18 residues. As DNA, the CDR3 is TGCGCCAGCAGCCAAGATCCAGCCAGGGGAGGACTGTACACTGAAGCTTTCTTT. Its translation: CASSQDPARGGLYTEAFF.

The V call is TRBV27, the J call TRBJ2-2; D may be TRBD2 (6 bases). Germline V CDR1 and CDR2: MNHEY, SMNVEV (reference sequence). Deletions cut 0 bases from V and 1 base from J, with 6 bases between. The CDR3 consists of 15 residues. The CDR3 sequence: CASSLSGLNTGELFF. CDR3 bases: TGTGCCAGCAGTTTATCGGGACTGAACACCGGGGAGCTGTTTTTT.

J is TRBJ2-2 and V is TRBV6-5; D possibly uses TRBD1 or TRBD2 (6 bases each). Trimming pared 5 bases from V and 6 bases from J, leaving 10 bases between. CDR1 is MNHEY, CDR2 SVGAGI, per germline. This CDR3 is 13 amino acids long. CDR3 sequence reads: CASSEGGSGELFF. For the CDR3, the DNA is TGTGCCAGCAGTGAGGGGGGTTCCGGGGAGCTGTTTTTT.

The chain links TRBV5-1 to TRBJ1-2; the D gene is possibly TRBD1 (5 bases). The length of the CDR3 is 14 residues. V gave up 6 bases and J gave up 8 bases, with 20 bases separating them. Germline assignment: CDR1 SGHRS and CDR2 YFSETQ. The CDR3 protein is CASNPGRGASGYTF. The CDR3 region has the DNA TGCGCCAGCAACCCGGGACGGGGCGCAAGCGGCTACACCTTC.

The V gene is TRBV15, the J gene TRBJ2-4; tentatively, D is TRBD2 (5 bases). CDR1 is LNHNV and CDR2 is YYDKDF in the germline V gene (reference sequence). The CDR3 extends over 14 amino acids. Trimming left V 5 bases short and J 1 base short, with 9 bases between. As DNA, the CDR3 is TGTGCCACCAGCGTCCGCGGGGCCAAAAACATTCAGTACTTC. Translation gives CATSVRGAKNIQYF.

In this sample, this clone turned up once. The chain combines TRBV18 with TRBJ1-5; D gene ambiguous. Germline lookup yields CDR1 KGHSH and CDR2 LQKENI. V gave up 8 bases and J gave up 0 bases, with 8 bases separating them. The length of the CDR3 is 13 residues. The CDR3 spells CASQRDSNQPQHF. CDR3 sequence (DNA): TGTGCCAGCCAAAGGGATAGCAATCAGCCCCAGCATTTT.

This clone was seen once. The chain links TRBV4-1 to TRBJ1-3, with D possibly TRBD1 on 5 matching bases. In germline, CDR1 is MGHRA, CDR2 YSYEKL. Trimming stripped 1 base from V and 0 bases from J, with 13 bases between. This CDR3 comprises 17 residues. The CDR3: CASSQVPGQNSGNTIYF. CDR3 coding DNA: TGCGCCAGCAGCCAAGTCCCGGGGCAAAACTCTGGAAACACCATATATTTT.

The chain recombines TRBV6-1 with TRBJ1-6; 9 nucleotides match TRBD1. The CDR3 has 15 amino acids. The germline gives CDR1 MNHNS, CDR2 SASEGT. Trimming cost V 6 bases and J 6 bases; bases outside gene matches: 6. The CDR3 bases are TGTGCCAGCAGGCCCCCGGGACAGGGTAATTCACCCCTCCACTTT. Its protein product is CASRPPGQGNSPLHF.

The genes are TRBV7-9 and TRBJ2-6, with a tentative D call TRBD1 (6 bases). Germline V CDR1 and CDR2: SEHNR, FQNEAQ (reference sequence). The CDR3 has 15 amino acids. V was clipped by 5 bases and J by 3 bases, with 11 bases between them. The CDR3, as DNA: TGTGCCAGCAGCGCTACAGGGCGTGGGGCCAACGTCCTGACTTTC. It codes for CASSATGRGANVLTF.

The chain employs TRBV15 and TRBJ2-1, with 8 positions matching TRBD1. The trim removed 4 bases at V and 10 bases at J, leaving 9 bases unmatched. The CDR3 sequence is 14 residues long. From germline, CDR1 is LNHNV and CDR2 YYDKDF (reference sequence). CDR3 amino acids: CATSTGGGRGEQFF. In DNA, the CDR3 is TGTGCCACCAGCACAGGGGGCGGACGCGGGGAGCAGTTCTTC.